Following are 20 T cell receptor beta chains from one sample sequenced in a study of T-cell memory formation after mild COVID-19. TCRdb recomputed calls from the 5' RACE reads with MiXCR, one row per CDR3 protein. The table lists about 540,000 distinct CDR3 sequences, 20% of them singletons. Sequenced: PBMCs or a T cell subset sorted from them (not recorded which). The source is an adult woman who had mild COVID-19 (a few samples of this study predate the infection). Cell type and time point are not known.

This clonotype was recorded many times. The rearrangement uses TRBV5-1 and TRBJ2-7; TRBD1 might be the D (5 bases). Germline-derived CDR1 and CDR2 are SGHRS and YFSETQ. The V gene lost 0 bases and the J gene lost 5 bases, with 9 bases spanning the gap. This CDR3 region has 13 residues. In DNA, the CDR3 is TGCGCCAGCAGCTTGGACCAGGGCAACGAGCAGTACTTC. Translated: CASSLDQGNEQYF.

The rearrangement joins TRBV5-4 to TRBJ2-5; possibly TRBD2 for D (6 bases). The germline gives CDR1 SGHNT, CDR2 YYREEE (reference sequence). Trimming took 4 bases from V and 4 from J, leaving 20 bases between them. The CDR3 contains 16 residues. The CDR3 is CASSPGDSRVRETQYF. DNA for the CDR3: TGTGCCAGCAGCCCCGGGGACTCCCGGGTACGAGAGACCCAGTACTTC.

In its sample, this clonotype was seen a few times. The chain joins TRBV19 to TRBJ2-7; D is undetermined. The CDR3 consists of 16 residues. V dropped 5 bases and J dropped 3 bases, with 20 bases sitting between them. CDR1 is LNHDA and CDR2 is SQIVND in the germline V gene (reference sequence). CDR3 sequence reads: CASSRSYQISVYEQYF. The CDR3 nucleotides read TGTGCCAGTAGTCGATCGTATCAAATTTCCGTCTACGAGCAGTACTTC. Full variable domain (outside the CDR3, taken from reference TRBV19 and TRBJ2-7): DGGITQSPKYLFRKEGQNVTLSCEQNLNHDAMYWYRQDPGQGLRLIYYSQIVNDFQKGDIAEGYSVSREKKESFPLTVTSAQKNPTAFYLCASSRSYQISVYEQYFGPGTRLTVT.

The rearrangement links TRBV20-1 to TRBJ2-7; 10 bases fit TRBD1. The J segment lost 3 bases and the V segment lost 0 bases, leaving 11 bases of the junction unmatched. Germline lookup yields CDR1 DFQATT and CDR2 SNEGSKA (reference sequence). This CDR3 has 17 residues. The CDR3 loop is CSARDHVGTGDIYEQYF. CDR3 sequence (DNA): TGCAGTGCTAGAGATCATGTTGGGACAGGGGATATCTACGAGCAGTACTTC.

The chain uses TRBV7-9 and TRBJ1-2; TRBD1 might be the D (6 bases). The V and J ends lost 1 base and 5 bases respectively, with 11 bases between them. The CDR3 is 14 amino acids. Germline loops: CDR1 SEHNR, CDR2 FQNEAQ (reference sequence). The CDR3 nucleotides read TGTGCCAGCAGCTTAGATCGGACAGATTATGGCTACACCTTC. Translation gives CASSLDRTDYGYTF.

The chain recombines TRBV18 with TRBJ2-7, with D unresolved. V lost 6 bases and J 2 bases, leaving 11 bases between the germline ends. Germline V gives CDR1 KGHSH, CDR2 LQKENI. The CDR3 covers 13 residues. CDR3 in DNA: TGTGCCAGCTCCGAGGCAATTACCTACGAGCAGTACTTC. Residues: CASSEAITYEQYF.

This clonotype was counted a few times. This chain uses TRBV6-1 with TRBJ1-1, with D perhaps TRBD1 (6 bases). This CDR3 has 14 residues. Deletions cut 1 base from V and 4 bases from J, with 10 bases between. The germline V gene encodes CDR1 MNHNS and CDR2 SASEGT. The CDR3 loop reads CASSEVQGTTEAFF. CDR3 DNA: TGTGCCAGCAGTGAAGTACAGGGCACCACTGAAGCTTTCTTT.

This clonotype was observed a few times. The chain links TRBV9 to TRBJ2-7; D may be TRBD1 (5 bases). Trimming shortened V by 4 bases and J by 1 base, and 12 bases separated the two germline ends. This CDR3 region has 14 residues. CDR1 is SGDLS, CDR2 YYNGEE, per germline. The CDR3 loop is CASSPRAGSYEQYF. The CDR3 region has the DNA TGTGCCAGCAGCCCTCGGGCAGGGTCCTACGAGCAGTACTTC.

The chain recombines TRBV29-1 with TRBJ1-1; the D gene is possibly TRBD1 (5 bases). Germline CDR1 SQVTM, CDR2 ANQGSEA. This CDR3 is built from 13 residues. V was shortened by 3 bases and J by 7 bases, with 15 bases between the two germline ends. The CDR3 region is CSVDPGVTGEAFF. As DNA, the CDR3 is TGCAGCGTTGATCCGGGGGTGACCGGTGAAGCTTTCTTT.

This clonotype was detected only a few times. The chain joins TRBV5-1 to TRBJ2-7; TRBD1 matches 9 bases. Germline V gene data show CDR1 as SGHRS and CDR2 as YFSETQ. This CDR3 region has 16 residues. The junction had 8 bases not matched to a gene; V was cut back by 0 bases and J by 4 bases. The CDR3 loop reads CASSLEQGAIGYEQYF. CDR3 coding DNA: TGCGCCAGCAGCTTGGAACAGGGGGCTATCGGGTACGAGCAGTACTTC.

V is TRBV3-1 and J is TRBJ2-5, with D hard to call. V gave up 4 bases and J gave up 0 bases, with 9 bases separating them. The CDR3 totals 14 residues. In germline, CDR1 is LGHDT, CDR2 YNNKEL (reference sequence). The CDR3 DNA follows: TGTGCCAGCAGCCGTCCTGGGTACCAAGAGACCCAGTACTTC. It encodes CASSRPGYQETQYF.

This chain connects TRBV27 to TRBJ2-1; TRBD2 aligns across 11 bases. This CDR3 is 18 amino acids long. Germline V lookup: CDR1 MNHEY, CDR2 SMNVEV (reference sequence). Trimming removed 7 bases from V and 0 bases from J; junction bases left unmatched: 11. The DNA of the CDR3 is TGTGCCAGCACCCCGGCTAGCGGGAGGCTTAGCTCCTACAATGAGCAGTTCTTC. Its translation: CASTPASGRLSSYNEQFF.

J is TRBJ1-1 and V is TRBV30; possibly TRBD1 for D (5 bases). Trimming left V 0 bases short and J 9 bases short, with 20 bases between. Germline V lookup: CDR1 GTSNPN, CDR2 SVGIG (reference sequence). The CDR3 contains 15 residues. The CDR3 DNA is TGTGCCTGGAGTGTACGCAGTTTTTTGGGACCACAAGCTTTCTTT. As protein: CAWSVRSFLGPQAFF.

This clonotype was detected only a few times. V usage is TRBV6-4 and J usage is TRBJ2-1; no clear D gene. Germline loops: CDR1 MRHNA, CDR2 SNTAGT. V was clipped by 8 bases and J by 6 bases, with 20 bases between them. The CDR3 spans 15 residues. The CDR3 DNA sequence: TGTGCCAGCGTCGGTTGCGGCTACGAACCCAATGAGCAGTTCTTC. It translates to CASVGCGYEPNEQFF.

V and J are TRBV7-9 and TRBJ2-5; D unclear. Germline CDR1 and CDR2: SEHNR and FQNEAQ (reference sequence). V was shortened by 5 bases and J by 2 bases, with 12 bases between the two germline ends. The CDR3 extends over 14 amino acids. CDR3 amino acids: CASSPPTPQETQYF. CDR3 nucleotide sequence: TGTGCCAGCAGCCCCCCCACCCCGCAAGAGACCCAGTACTTC.

Only a few counts were recorded for this clonotype. This chain links TRBV19 with TRBJ2-5; no reliable D call. Trimming took 7 bases from V and 2 from J, leaving 5 bases between them. This CDR3 has 11 amino acids. Germline CDR1 reads LNHDA; CDR2 reads SQIVND (reference sequence). The CDR3 nucleotides read TGTGCCAGTAAGCGTCAAGAGACCCAGTACTTC. Its translation: CASKRQETQYF.

This chain connects TRBV25-1 to TRBJ2-2, with D perhaps matching TRBD1 (6 bases). Trimming stripped 5 bases from V and 6 bases from J, with 16 bases between. The CDR3 totals 15 residues. Germline assignment: CDR1 MGHDK and CDR2 SYGVNS. Here the CDR3 reads CASSPGVPHAGELFF. The DNA for the CDR3 is TGTGCCAGCAGTCCAGGGGTCCCTCATGCCGGGGAGCTGTTTTTT.

The chain combines TRBV20-1 with TRBJ1-2; 7 bases line up with TRBD1. V dropped 0 bases and J dropped 4; count of bases not matched to a gene: 8. Germline values: CDR1 DFQATT, CDR2 SNEGSKA (reference sequence). The CDR3 has 15 amino acids. This chain's CDR3 is CSARDQRRGLYGYTF. In DNA form, the CDR3 reads TGCAGTGCTAGAGATCAGAGGAGGGGGCTCTATGGCTACACCTTC.

This clonotype appeared a few times. The junction shows a germline mismatch at one end, possibly a read error. The V gene is TRBV12-3 or TRBV12-4, the J gene TRBJ1-1, with D possibly TRBD1 on 6 matching bases. The CDR3 is 14 residues long. The CDR3 loop reads CATGLRRGNSEAFF. As DNA, the CDR3 is TGTGCCACCGGTTTGCGGAGGGGGAACTCTGAAGCTTTCTTT.

There are a few counts of this clonotype. This chain links TRBV18 with TRBJ2-7; tentatively, D is TRBD1 or TRBD2 (5 bases each). With 2 bases removed from V and 2 bases from J, the gap between germline ends came to 19 bases. This CDR3 has 17 residues. Germline lookup yields CDR1 KGHSH and CDR2 LQKENI. As DNA, the CDR3 is TGTGCCAGCTCACCAATCGTTGAGGGGCCTTCGACCTACGAGCAGTACTTC. Amino acids: CASSPIVEGPSTYEQYF.